The clone carrying this T cell receptor (beta chain) was observed a handful of times. This entry is derived from a study of T-cell memory formation after mild COVID-19. TCRdb itself ran the 5' RACE reads through MiXCR, one entry per CDR3 protein. The sample includes hundreds of thousands of distinct CDR3 sequences, more than 15% seen only once; the top ten take more than 10%. Germline assignment: CDR1 SGHVS and CDR2 FQNEAQ. V gave up 5 bases and J gave up 6 bases, with 11 bases separating them. CDR3 length: 13 residues. The sequencing sample was made of PBMCs or a T cell subset sorted from them (not recorded which). V is TRBV7-8 and J is TRBJ2-1; maybe TRBD2 (6 bases). The TCR originated in an adult woman who had mild COVID-19 (a few samples of this study predate the infection). Cell type and time point are not known. The CDR3 loop is CASSQAGFNEQFF. DNA of the CDR3: TGTGCCAGCAGCCAAGCGGGTTTCAATGAGCAGTTCTTC. Full variable domain (remainder filled in from reference TRBV7-8 and TRBJ2-1): GAGVSQSPRYKVAKRGQDVALRCDPISGHVSLFWYQQALGQGPEFLTYFQNEAQLDKSGLPSDRFFAERPEGSVSTLKIQRTQQEDSAVYLCASSQAGFNEQFFGPGTRLTVL.